Listed below are T cell receptor beta chains from one sample, sequenced in a study of blood T cell repertoires in COVID-19. Assay used: immunoSEQ multiplex PCR; TCRdb lists only in-frame clones, some missing. This table has about 160,000 clones, 85% appearing once. Sequenced input: peripheral blood. The receptors derive from a human donor with acute or convalescent COVID-19. The donor label of this sample is uncertain. CDR3s leave out the opening cysteine and the closing phenylalanine or tryptophan.

CDR3 protein,V gene
ASSGSGGDTDTQY,TRBV9
ASSLRVAPYGYT,TRBV28
ASSYSRRGSLTEAF,TRBV6-2/TRBV6-3
SVEEGGNQPQH,TRBV29-1
ASSLEQAPSTNTQY,TRBV7-9
ASRTGQTSSYEQY,TRBV6-5
ASSVGGGTQETQY,TRBV9
ASSLWGGLGSPLH,TRBV27
SVEGQVGYGYT,TRBV29-1
ASSYFLDRNNEQF,TRBV6-5
ASSLTAGGNTEAF,TRBV5-1
ASSFRDRDPDTQY,TRBV5-1
ASRGTYGNTIY,TRBV2
ASSPLQGNTEAF,TRBV4-2
ASSIPTGTGNQPQH,TRBV19
ASSLVADRVSEQY,TRBV5-1
AWSRDRLY,TRBV30
ASSRGTGKSPLH,TRBV7-9
ASSLITGQRRKTQY,TRBV28
ASSPTQGHPPQH,TRBV18
ASSPLGGQAGELF,TRBV7-2
ATSRDEGIVTEAF,TRBV15
ASSYRGYSEAF,TRBV6-2/TRBV6-3
AISGQGAGEKLF,TRBV10-3
ASSTRGTSGGWSSYNEQF,TRBV18
ASSLLRGRGNYGYT,TRBV23-1
ASSVEVSGDWNTQY,TRBV9
ASSLTGQQVYGYT,TRBV7-2
ASTFGKGDLPNYGYT,TRBV19
ASSGGYTLYNEQF,TRBV5-1
ASHTTGGNPGELF,TRBV28
AISESGQGPYEQY,TRBV10-3
ASSQSVKTGPYEQY,TRBV23-1
ASSVGLSFTDTQY,TRBV5-1
ASSQTGPTEAF,TRBV5-4
ASSQARRWANNEQF,TRBV14
ASSQSRQGDGYT,TRBV4-1
ATSQNGVGTDTQY,TRBV24-1
ASSRLGGQETQY,TRBV4-1
ASSTREGVYNSPLH,TRBV21-1
ASSQGDSEKLF,TRBV3-1/TRBV3-2
ASSLGLAGVLNTGELF,TRBV5-1
ASHSGGAGSQEQF,TRBV5-4
ASSFLGAGTGELF,TRBV7-9
ASSLVLAGVGELF,TRBV11-3
AWSVHRPRDYGYT,TRBV30
ASSESGGGYNSPLH,TRBV25-1
ASSLRAGAGNEKLF,TRBV5-1